This T cell receptor (beta chain) was identified during a study of graft-versus-host responses after intestinal transplantation. About the study: Recipients uniformly received anti-thymocyte globulin induction, followed by tacrolimus and steroids for three to four years.

Here immunoSEQ multiplex PCR was the method, and the copy in TCRdb shows in-frame clones only, minus some. Here the sample spans some 110,000 clones, roughly 84% being singletons. The germline V gene encodes CDR1 MGHRA and CDR2 YSYEKL. V lost 1 base, J lost 5 bases, and 18 bases lay in between. The CDR3 runs 16 residues. The study's findings and limits: Detection of GvH clones occurred in recipient marrow, and some had their first appearance in ileum or blood.

Concerning this clone itself: What it recognizes is unknown.

Sample: unstimulated CD4+ T cells sorted from spleen or lymph node cells, taken before intestinal transplant. This clonotype was obtained from a human donor who received an intestinal transplant. The chain is built from TRBV4-1 and TRBJ2-7; TRBD2 might be the D (5 bases). DNA of the CDR3: TGCGCCAGCAGCCAAGGGCCAGCAGGAGGTGGACACGAGCAGTACTTC. Its translation is CASSQGPAGGGHEQYF.